This T cell receptor beta chain was captured in a study of blood T cell repertoires in COVID-19. Across the study: Collection of acute and convalescent COVID-19 samples took place in the United States, Italy and Spain.

Generated by immunoSEQ multiplex PCR, the TCRdb table keeps only in-frame clones and is missing some. The table has some 240,000 clones, around 86% seen once. Looked up from germline, CDR1 is SEHNR and CDR2 is FQNEAQ (reference sequence). V was clipped by 1 base and J by 8 bases, with 12 bases between them. CDR3 length equals 15 residues. Sequences were obtained from peripheral blood. The chain joins TRBV7-9 to TRBJ1-6; the D is unclear. The receptor was derived from a woman aged 60-75 years with active or convalescent COVID-19. The CDR3 DNA reads as TGTGCCAGCAGCTTAGAAAGTGACTTTGATTCACCCCTCCACTTT. As protein: CASSLESDFDSPLHF.